The T cell receptor (beta chain) described here comes from a study of shared clonotypes between healthy human individuals. Study as a whole: For every donor, three CD4 naive, three CD4 memory, two CD8 naive and one CD8 memory plates were used.

This table comes from immunoSEQ multiplex PCR, and its TCRdb copy is limited to in-frame clones, with some not included. The data contain around 510,000 clones, around 96% of them singletons. CDR3 size: 15 residues. The ends lost 5 bases at V and 9 bases at J; junction bases unmatched: 6. Germline-derived CDR1 and CDR2 are SGHRS and YFSETQ. The clonotype was recovered from a woman under 40 in good health. The chain has TRBV5-1 and TRBJ2-1; 15 nucleotides line up with TRBD2. The sequencing input was naive CD4+ T cells sorted from blood. Subset described: CD45RA+ positively selected. The CDR3 is CASRRGLAGGGEQFF. The CDR3 DNA reads TGCGCCAGCAGACGGGGACTAGCGGGAGGCGGTGAGCAGTTCTTC.